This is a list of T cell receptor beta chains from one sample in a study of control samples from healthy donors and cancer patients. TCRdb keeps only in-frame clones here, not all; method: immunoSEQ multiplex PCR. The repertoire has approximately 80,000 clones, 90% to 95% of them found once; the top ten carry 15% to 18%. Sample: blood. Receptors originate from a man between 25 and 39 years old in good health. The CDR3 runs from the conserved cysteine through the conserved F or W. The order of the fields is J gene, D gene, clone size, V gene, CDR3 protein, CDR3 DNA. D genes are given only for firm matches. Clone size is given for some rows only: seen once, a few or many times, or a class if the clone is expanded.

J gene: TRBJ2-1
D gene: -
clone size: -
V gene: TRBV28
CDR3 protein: CASSAGTSYNEQFF
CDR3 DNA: TGTGCCAGCAGCGCCGGGACTTCCTACAATGAGCAGTTCTTC

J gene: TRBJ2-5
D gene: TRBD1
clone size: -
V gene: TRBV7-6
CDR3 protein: CASSLATGATETQYF
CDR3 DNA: TGTGCCAGCAGCTTAGCAACAGGGGCGACGGAGACCCAGTACTTC

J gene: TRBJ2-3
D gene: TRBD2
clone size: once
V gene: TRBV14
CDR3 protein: CASSQGLAGVSGKATATDTQYF
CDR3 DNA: TGTGCCAGCAGCCAAGGACTAGCGGGAGTTAGTGGGAAAGCAACGGCGACAGATACGCAGTATTTT

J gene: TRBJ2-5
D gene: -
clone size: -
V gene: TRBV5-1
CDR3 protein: CASTGLQETQYF
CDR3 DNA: TGCGCCAGCACCGGCCTTCAAGAGACCCAGTACTTC

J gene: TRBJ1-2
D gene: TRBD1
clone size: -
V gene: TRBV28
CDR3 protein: CASSPDRGGNGYTF
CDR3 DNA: TGTGCCAGCAGTCCTGACAGGGGTGGGAATGGCTACACCTTC

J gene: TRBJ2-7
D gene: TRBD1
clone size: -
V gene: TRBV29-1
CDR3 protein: CSVDGTGKREQYF
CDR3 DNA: TGCAGCGTTGATGGGACAGGGAAGCGCGAGCAGTACTTC

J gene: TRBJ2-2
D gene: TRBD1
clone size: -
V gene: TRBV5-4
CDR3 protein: CASSLAGTGGAGELFF
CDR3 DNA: TGTGCCAGCAGCTTGGCCGGGACAGGGGGAGCCGGGGAGCTGTTTTTT

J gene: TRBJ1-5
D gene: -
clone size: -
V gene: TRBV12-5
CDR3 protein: CASGLDREPGASHSNQPQHF
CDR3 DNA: TGTGCTAGTGGTTTGGACCGGGAGCCTGGAGCTTCCCATAGCAATCAGCCCCAGCATTTT

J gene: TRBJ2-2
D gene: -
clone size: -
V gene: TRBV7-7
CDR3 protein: CASSPQVTGELFF
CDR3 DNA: TGTGCCAGCAGCCCACAGGTTACCGGGGAGCTGTTTTTT

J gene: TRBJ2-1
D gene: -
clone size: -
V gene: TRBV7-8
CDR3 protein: CASSLGDRYNEQFF
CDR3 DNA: TGTGCCAGCAGCTTAGGCGACAGGTACAATGAGCAGTTCTTC

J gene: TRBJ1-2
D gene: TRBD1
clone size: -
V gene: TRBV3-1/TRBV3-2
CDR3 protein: CASSQEPGQGRGGYTF
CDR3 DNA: TGTGCCAGCAGCCAAGAGCCGGGACAGGGAAGAGGAGGCTACACCTTC

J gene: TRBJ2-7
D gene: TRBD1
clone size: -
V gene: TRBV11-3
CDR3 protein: CASSLGTGTYEQYF
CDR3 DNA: TGTGCCAGCAGCCTCGGGACAGGAACCTACGAGCAGTACTTC

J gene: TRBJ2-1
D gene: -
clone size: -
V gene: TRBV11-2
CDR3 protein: CASSLEGDLSYNEQFF
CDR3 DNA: TGTGCCAGCAGCTTAGAAGGGGATCTTTCCTACAATGAGCAGTTCTTC

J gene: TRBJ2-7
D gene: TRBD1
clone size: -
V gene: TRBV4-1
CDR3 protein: CASSPTGIRYEQYF
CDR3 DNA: TGCGCCAGCAGCCCGACAGGGATTCGGTACGAGCAGTACTTC

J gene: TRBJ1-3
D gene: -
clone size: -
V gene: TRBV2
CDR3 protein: CASSTQEVHSGNTIYF
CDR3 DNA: TGTGCCAGCAGTACCCAAGAGGTACACTCTGGAAACACCATATATTTT

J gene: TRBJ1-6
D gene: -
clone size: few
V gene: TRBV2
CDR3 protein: CASSENLNSPLHF
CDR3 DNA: TGTGCCAGCAGTGAAAATCTTAATTCACCCCTCCACTTT

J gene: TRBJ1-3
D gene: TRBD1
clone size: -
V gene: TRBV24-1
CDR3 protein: CATSDSQGTGNTIYF
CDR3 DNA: TGTGCCACCAGTGATTCACAGGGGACTGGAAACACCATATATTTT

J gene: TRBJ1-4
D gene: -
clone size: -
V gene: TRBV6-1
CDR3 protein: CASSELGPEKLFF
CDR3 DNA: TGTGCCAGCAGTGAATTGGGCCCGGAGAAACTGTTTTTT

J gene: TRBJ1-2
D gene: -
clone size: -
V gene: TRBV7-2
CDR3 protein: CASTQGSANYGYTF
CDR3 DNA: TGTGCCAGCACTCAAGGGTCAGCTAACTATGGCTACACCTTC

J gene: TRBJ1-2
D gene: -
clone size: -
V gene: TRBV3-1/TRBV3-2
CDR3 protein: CASTQGGGSSWNGYTF
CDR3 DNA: TGTGCCAGCACCCAAGGGGGGGGCTCAAGTTGGAATGGCTACACCTTC

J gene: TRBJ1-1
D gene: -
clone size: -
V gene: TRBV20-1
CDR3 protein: CSAIRVPEAFF
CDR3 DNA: TGCAGTGCCATCAGGGTCCCTGAAGCTTTCTTT

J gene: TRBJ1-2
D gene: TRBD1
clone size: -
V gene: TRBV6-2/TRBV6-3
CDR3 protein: CASSYWTGDGYTF
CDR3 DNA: TGTGCCAGCAGTTACTGGACAGGGGATGGCTACACCTTC

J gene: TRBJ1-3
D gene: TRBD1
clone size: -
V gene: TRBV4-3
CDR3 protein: CASSLKQGVVNGNTIYF
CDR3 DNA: TGCGCCAGCAGCCTCAAGCAGGGGGTAGTGAATGGAAACACCATATATTTT

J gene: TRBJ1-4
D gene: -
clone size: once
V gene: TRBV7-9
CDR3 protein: CASSFRGQANEKLFF
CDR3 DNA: TGTGCCAGCAGCTTCAGGGGTCAGGCTAATGAAAAACTGTTTTTT

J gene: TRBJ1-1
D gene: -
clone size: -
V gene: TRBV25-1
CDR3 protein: CASSELRGTEAFF
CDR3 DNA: TGTGCCAGCAGTGAATTGAGGGGCACTGAAGCTTTCTTT

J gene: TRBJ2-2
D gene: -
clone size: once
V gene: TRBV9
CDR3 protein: CASSSRAETRVGELFF
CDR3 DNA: TGTGCCAGCAGCTCTCGGGCGGAAACTAGGGTCGGGGAGCTGTTTTTT

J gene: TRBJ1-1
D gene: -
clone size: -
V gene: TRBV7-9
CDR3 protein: CASSLPEMNTEAFF
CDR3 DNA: TGTGCCAGCAGCCTCCCGGAGATGAACACTGAAGCTTTCTTT

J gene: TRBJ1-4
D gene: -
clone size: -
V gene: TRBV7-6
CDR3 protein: CASSLMNEKLFF
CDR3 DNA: TGTGCCAGCAGCTTAATGAATGAAAAACTGTTTTTT

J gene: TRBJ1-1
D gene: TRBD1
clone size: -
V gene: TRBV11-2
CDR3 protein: CASSFRDRVFAEAFF
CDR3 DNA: TGTGCCAGCAGCTTTCGGGACAGGGTTTTCGCTGAAGCTTTCTTT

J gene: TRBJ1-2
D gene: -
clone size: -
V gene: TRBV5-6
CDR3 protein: CASSLGLGDHYGYTF
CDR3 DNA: TGTGCCAGCTCATTAGGGCTGGGAGACCACTATGGCTACACCTTC

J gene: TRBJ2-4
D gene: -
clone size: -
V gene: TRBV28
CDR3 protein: CASSLLDFSKLAKNIQYF
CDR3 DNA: TGTGCCAGCAGTTTATTGGACTTCTCCAAATTAGCCAAAAACATTCAGTACTTC

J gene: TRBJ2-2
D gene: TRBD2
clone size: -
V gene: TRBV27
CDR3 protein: CASSLAGGSGELFF
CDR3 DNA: TGTGCCAGTTCACTAGCGGGAGGGTCGGGGGAGCTGTTTTTT

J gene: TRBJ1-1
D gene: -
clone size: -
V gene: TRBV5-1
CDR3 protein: CASSPGQTNTEAFF
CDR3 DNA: TGCGCCAGCAGCCCCGGACAGACGAACACTGAAGCTTTCTTT

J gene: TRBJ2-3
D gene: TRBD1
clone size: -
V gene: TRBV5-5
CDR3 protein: CASSTGQGTDTQYF
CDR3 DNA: TGTGCCAGCAGCACCGGACAGGGAACAGATACGCAGTATTTT

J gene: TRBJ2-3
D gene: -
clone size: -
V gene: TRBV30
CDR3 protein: CTVGDRADTQYF
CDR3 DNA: TGTACAGTGGGGGATCGGGCAGATACGCAGTATTTT

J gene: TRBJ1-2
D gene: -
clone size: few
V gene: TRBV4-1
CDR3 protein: CASSQGAGDNYGYTF
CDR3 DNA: TGCGCCAGCAGCCAAGGGGCAGGGGACAACTATGGCTACACCTTC

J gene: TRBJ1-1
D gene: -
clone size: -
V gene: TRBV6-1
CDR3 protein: CASSEAPRVDTEAFF
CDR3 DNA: TGTGCCAGCAGTGAAGCGCCCAGGGTTGACACTGAAGCTTTCTTT

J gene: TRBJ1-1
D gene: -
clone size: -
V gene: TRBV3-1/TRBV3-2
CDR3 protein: CASSQAQGEVEAFF
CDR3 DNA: TGTGCCAGCAGCCAAGCCCAAGGGGAGGTCGAAGCTTTCTTT

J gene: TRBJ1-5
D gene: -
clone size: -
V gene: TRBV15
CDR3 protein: CATSRDGYRSHQPQHF
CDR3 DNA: TGTGCCACCAGCAGAGATGGGTATAGGAGCCATCAGCCCCAGCATTTT

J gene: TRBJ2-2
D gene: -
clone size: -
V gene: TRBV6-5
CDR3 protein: CASSNTVTGELFF
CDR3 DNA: TGTGCCAGCAGTAATACAGTCACCGGGGAGCTGTTTTTT

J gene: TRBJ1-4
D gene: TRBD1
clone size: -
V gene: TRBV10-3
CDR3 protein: CAISPGTANEKLFF
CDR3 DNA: TGTGCCATCAGTCCCGGGACAGCTAATGAAAAACTGTTTTTT

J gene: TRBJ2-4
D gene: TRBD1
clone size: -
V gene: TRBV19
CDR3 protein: CASSPHHGTAEAKNIQYF
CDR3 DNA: TGTGCCAGTAGTCCTCACCACGGGACAGCCGAAGCCAAAAACATTCAGTACTTC

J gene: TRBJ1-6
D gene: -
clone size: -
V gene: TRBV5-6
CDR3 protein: CASSWGHKDNSPLHF
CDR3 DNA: TGTGCCAGCAGTTGGGGGCACAAAGATAATTCACCCCTCCACTTT

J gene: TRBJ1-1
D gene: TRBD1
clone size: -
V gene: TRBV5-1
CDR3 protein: CASSSTGTGGTEAFF
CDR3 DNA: TGCGCCAGCAGCTCCACCGGGACAGGAGGCACTGAAGCTTTCTTT

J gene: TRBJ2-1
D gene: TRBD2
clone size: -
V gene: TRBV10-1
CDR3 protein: CASSEGRFSGSSYNEQFF
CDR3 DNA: TGCGCCAGCAGTGAGGGGCGGTTCAGCGGGAGCTCCTACAATGAGCAGTTCTTC

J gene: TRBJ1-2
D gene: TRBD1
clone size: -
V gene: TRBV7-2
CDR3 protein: CASSLGQANYGYTF
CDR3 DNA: TGTGCCAGCAGCTTGGGACAGGCAAACTATGGCTACACCTTC

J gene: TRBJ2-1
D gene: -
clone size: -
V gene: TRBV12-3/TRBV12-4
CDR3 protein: CASRIGAAHEQFF
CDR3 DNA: TGTGCCAGCAGAATAGGGGCAGCGCATGAGCAGTTCTTC

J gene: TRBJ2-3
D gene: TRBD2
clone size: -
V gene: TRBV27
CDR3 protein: CASSFRLAGDTQYF
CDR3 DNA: TGTGCCAGCAGTTTTCGACTAGCGGGAGATACGCAGTATTTT

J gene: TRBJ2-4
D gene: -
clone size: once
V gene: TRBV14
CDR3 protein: CASSPGKNIQYF
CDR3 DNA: TGTGCCAGCAGCCCCGGGAAAAACATTCAGTACTTC

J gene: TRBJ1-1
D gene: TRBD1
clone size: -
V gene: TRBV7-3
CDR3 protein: CASSLQGGGTEAFF
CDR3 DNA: TGTGCCAGCAGCCTCCAGGGGGGAGGCACTGAAGCTTTCTTT

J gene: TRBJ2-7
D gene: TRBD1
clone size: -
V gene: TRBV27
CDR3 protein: CASSLGQGAYEQYF
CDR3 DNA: TGTGCCAGCAGCCTCGGACAGGGGGCGTACGAGCAGTACTTC